This paragraph covers one TCR beta chain sequence. These data originate in a study of blood T cell repertoires in COVID-19. Study context: Acute-phase and convalescent COVID-19 samples originated in the United States, Italy and Spain. PBMCs, B-cell-depleted T cells, or T cells provided the cDNA or gDNA that made up the material.

Enrolled during active infection, Seattle patients were then followed longitudinally. This CDR3 comprises 13 residues. The V gene's germline CDR1 is SSHAT and CDR2 FNYEAQ (reference sequence). Methods used by the authors: How many nucleated cells were present was estimated from reference gene primer amplification. Sequencing was performed with immunoSEQ multiplex PCR; in TCRdb, only in-frame clones are kept and a portion is missing. Clone size and V and J calls were adopted from that table, with D and trimming inferred from the DNA. The sample lists 150,000 to 200,000 clones, about 86% occurring once.

The sequenced sample consisted of peripheral blood. This chain links TRBV7-7 with TRBJ1-6, with D hard to call. This TCR came from a woman aged 55-69 years with COVID-19, enrolled during active disease. For the CDR3, the DNA is TGTGCTAGTCAAGCATCCTCGAATTCACCCCTCCACTTT. Translation gives CASQASSNSPLHF.